The 29 T cell receptor beta chains given below trace back to one sample, sequenced in a study of early T cells in non-severe SARS-CoV-2 infection. TCRdb independently ran MiXCR on the 5' RACE reads; one entry per CDR3 protein. Seen here are 60,000 to 70,000 distinct CDR3 sequences, less than 9.5% observed once, and the top ten hold roughly 3%. The sample taken for sequencing was whole blood. The receptors come from an adult who was a healthcare worker with PCR-confirmed SARS-CoV-2 infection or an uninfected control (not recorded which).

V usage is TRBV6-6 and J usage is TRBJ1-2; 7 bases align to TRBD1. The CDR3 spans 13 residues. After removal of 6 bases from V and 3 bases from J, the junction contained 4 bases not matched to a gene. Germline V gives CDR1 MNHNY, CDR2 SVGAGI (reference sequence). The chain's CDR3 is CASSYDRDYGYTF. The CDR3 coding sequence is TGTGCCAGCAGCTACGACAGGGACTATGGCTACACCTTC.

The CDR3 reads CASSLISSGEYTDTQYF. The CDR3 DNA reads as TGTGCCAGCAGTTTAATATCTAGCGGGGAATACACAGATACGCAGTATTTT. This chain links TRBV27 with TRBJ2-3, with 9 bases fitting TRBD2. Germline CDR1 is MNHEY and CDR2 is SMNVEV (reference sequence). This CDR3 comprises 17 residues. V was clipped by 2 bases and J by 2 bases; unmatched bases: 8.

This clonotype has at least ten counts. V gene TRBV7-2 combines with J gene TRBJ2-7, with TRBD1 identical over 8 bases. The CDR3 extends over 14 amino acids. V gave up 5 bases and J gave up 2 bases; unmatched junction bases: 5. Germline lookup yields CDR1 SGHTA and CDR2 FQGNSA. Here the CDR3 reads CASSLRGQAYEQYF. The CDR3 bases are TGTGCCAGCAGCCTCCGGGGACAGGCCTACGAGCAGTACTTC. The full variable domain, its missing parts supplied by reference TRBV7-2 and TRBJ2-7, is GAGVSQSPSNKVTEKGKDVELRCDPISGHTALYWYRQSLGQGLEFLIYFQGNSAPDKSGLPSDRFSAERTGGSVSTLTIQRTQQEDSAVYLCASSLRGQAYEQYFGPGTRLTVT.

The chain has TRBV12-3 or TRBV12-4 and TRBJ2-5; 10 bases match TRBD2. The CDR3 totals 14 residues. J lost 5 bases, V lost 6 bases, and 6 bases had no gene match. The CDR3: CASRLAGAVETQYF. The CDR3 bases are TGTGCCAGCAGGCTAGCGGGAGCCGTGGAGACCCAGTACTTC.

There are many counts of this clonotype. The V and J genes are TRBV29-1 and TRBJ2-7; 7 nucleotides agree with TRBD2. With V trimmed by 2 bases and J by 5 bases, 12 bases remained unmatched. From germline, CDR1 is SQVTM and CDR2 ANQGSEA. The CDR3 is made up of 15 amino acids. CDR3 in amino acids: CSVESAGGRRNEQYF. Written as DNA, the CDR3 is TGCAGCGTTGAAAGTGCGGGCGGGAGAAGGAACGAGCAGTACTTC.

In its sample, this clonotype was seen many times. The chain combines TRBV2 with TRBJ1-2; D possibly corresponds to TRBD1 (6 bases). The CDR3 runs 16 residues. Trimming pared 4 bases from V and 1 base from J, leaving 16 bases between. Germline V gene lookup returns CDR1 SNHLY and CDR2 FYNNEI. CDR3 amino acids: CASSALTAQGNYGYTF. The CDR3 DNA reads TGTGCCAGCAGTGCCCTAACAGCACAGGGTAACTATGGCTACACCTTC.

V gene TRBV28 combines with J gene TRBJ2-7; 7 bases line up with TRBD1. This CDR3 contains 15 residues. Germline loops: CDR1 MDHEN, CDR2 SYDVKM. The V segment lost 2 bases and the J segment 3 bases; nucleotides outside the gene matches: 7. DNA of the CDR3: TGTGCCAGCAGTTTAGGGAAGGGGGCGTTCTACGAGCAGTACTTC. Translation: CASSLGKGAFYEQYF.

This clonotype was observed at least ten times. V gene TRBV20-1 combines with J gene TRBJ2-1, with TRBD1 identical over 7 bases. This CDR3 comprises 18 residues. After removal of 0 bases from V and 0 bases from J, the junction contained 11 bases not matched to a gene. Germline CDR1 reads DFQATT; CDR2 reads SNEGSKA (reference sequence). For the CDR3, the DNA is TGCAGTGCTAGAGATCGGGATTTTTGGGACAGCTCCTACAATGAGCAGTTCTTC. This sequence encodes CSARDRDFWDSSYNEQFF.

This clonotype was recorded a few times. The chain carries TRBV10-1 and TRBJ2-1; D remains ambiguous. Per germline, CDR1 WNHNN and CDR2 SYGVQD (reference sequence). The length of the CDR3 is 11 residues. The V end was cut by 11 bases, the J end by 2 bases, with 7 bases between. The DNA of the CDR3 is TGCGCCCCCGGCCCCTACAATGAGCAGTTCTTC. This encodes CAPGPYNEQFF.

This rearrangement joins TRBV18 to TRBJ2-3; the D gene is possibly TRBD2 (5 bases). Deletions cut 1 base from V and 1 base from J, with 9 bases between. Germline V gene data show CDR1 as KGHSH and CDR2 as LQKENI. This CDR3 comprises 15 residues. The CDR3 DNA reads as TGTGCCAGCTCACCACTCCGGGGTGGCACAGATACGCAGTATTTT. Translation gives CASSPLRGGTDTQYF.

This clonotype has ten or more counts. This chain joins TRBV14 and TRBJ2-3; 11 bases align to TRBD2. Germline V gene lookup returns CDR1 SGHDN and CDR2 FVKESK. The V and J ends lost 5 bases and 2 bases, in that order; junction bases with no gene match: 6. The CDR3 has 16 amino acids. CDR3 amino acids: CASSEGLADFTDTQYF. The CDR3 DNA reads as TGTGCCAGCAGCGAGGGACTAGCGGACTTCACAGATACGCAGTATTTT.

This clonotype was seen a few times. V gene TRBV2 combines with J gene TRBJ2-7; unclear D gene. Germline V CDR1 and CDR2: SNHLY, FYNNEI. This CDR3 region has 12 residues. The V end was cut by 8 bases, the J end by 3 bases, with 11 bases between. The CDR3, as DNA: TGTGCCAGCGGCGGACGGAACTACGAGCAGTACTTC. Protein product: CASGGRNYEQYF.

This chain connects TRBV7-3 to TRBJ2-7; D may correspond to TRBD1 or TRBD2 (5 bases each). Germline lookup yields CDR1 SGHTA and CDR2 FQGTGA. The CDR3 is made up of 15 amino acids. Trimming shortened V by 6 bases and J by 2 bases, and 17 bases separated the two germline ends. CDR3 residues: CASSWGRNTTYEQYF. The CDR3 coding sequence is TGTGCCAGCAGTTGGGGACGGAACACTACCTACGAGCAGTACTTC.

This clonotype was counted ten times or more. The V call is TRBV29-1, the J call TRBJ2-7; the D call may be TRBD1 or TRBD2 (5 bases each). The V end lost 4 bases, the J end lost 2 bases, and 15 bases lay between the germline ends. In germline, CDR1 is SQVTM, CDR2 ANQGSEA. The CDR3 loop spans 14 amino acids. The CDR3 nucleotides read TGCAGCGTTGTACGTGAGGGGCTTACCTACGAGCAGTACTTC. Translation gives CSVVREGLTYEQYF.

Details on this clonotype: A read error may explain this, as a much larger clone is one base away. The chain uses TRBV6-5 and TRBJ2-2; D possibly uses TRBD1 or TRBD2 (5 bases each). Germline V gene data show CDR1 as MNHEY and CDR2 as SVGAGI. The CDR3 loop spans 12 amino acids. CDR3 DNA: TGTGCCAGCAGTTACCGGGACGGGGAGCTGTCTTTT. Its translation: CASSYRDGELSF.

CDR3 sequence reads: CASSQEQTRYGAAALYEQYF. Here the CDR3 DNA reads TGTGCCAGCAGCCAAGAACAGACAAGGTACGGGGCTGCGGCTCTCTACGAGCAGTACTTC. The rearrangement links TRBV14 to TRBJ2-7; either TRBD1 or TRBD2 may fit D (5 bases each). This CDR3 comprises 20 residues. Trimming took off 0 bases at V and 3 bases at J, with 27 bases between the two ends. In germline, CDR1 is SGHDN, CDR2 FVKESK.

The rearrangement uses TRBV3-1 and TRBJ2-1, with 8 bases aligning to TRBD2. Germline V gives CDR1 LGHDT, CDR2 YNNKEL (reference sequence). The CDR3 covers 15 residues. Trimming removed 5 bases from V and 3 bases from J; junction bases left unmatched: 6. The CDR3 nucleotides read TGTGCCAGCAGCAAAGCGGGACTAGACTACAATGAGCAGTTCTTC. Its translation is CASSKAGLDYNEQFF.

This clonotype was seen ten or more times. The rearrangement joins TRBV12-3 or TRBV12-4 to TRBJ2-1; 13 nucleotides match TRBD2. The CDR3 runs 20 residues. V was pared by 2 bases and J by 1 base, with 11 bases of the junction left unmatched. The CDR3 sequence: CASSLPPGLAGIGSYNEQFF. DNA of the CDR3: TGTGCCAGCAGTTTACCTCCGGGACTAGCGGGAATTGGTTCCTACAATGAGCAGTTCTTC.

This clonotype was picked up a small number of times. The rearrangement joins TRBV3-1 to TRBJ2-7, with D possibly being TRBD1 or TRBD2 (5 bases each). The germline V gene has CDR1 LGHDT and CDR2 YNNKEL (reference sequence). CDR3 size: 14 residues. The ends were cut back, 8 bases at V and 5 bases at J, with 19 bases in the middle. The CDR3 spells CASGRQAGSNEQYF. The CDR3 nucleotides read TGTGCCAGCGGGCGCCAGGCAGGGAGCAACGAGCAGTACTTC.

Ten or more counts support this clonotype. The chain employs TRBV12-3 or TRBV12-4 and TRBJ2-1; D may be TRBD2 (5 bases). Deletions cut 6 bases from V and 0 bases from J, with 12 bases between. The CDR3 has 15 amino acids. The CDR3 region is CASSRDRDSYNEQFF. CDR3 nucleotides: TGTGCCAGCAGCCGCGACCGGGACTCCTACAATGAGCAGTTCTTC.

This clonotype was counted once. A read error may be the cause here, since a much bigger clone is one base away. The rearrangement links TRBV7-3 to TRBJ2-1; D gene uncertain. The V and J ends lost 5 bases and 7 bases respectively, with 9 bases between them. The germline V gene encodes CDR1 SGHTA and CDR2 FQGTGA. The CDR3 contains 12 residues. The CDR3 sequence is CASSLIGNEQFF. CDR3 nucleotides: TGTGCCAGCAGCCTGATTGGGAATGAGCAGTTCTTC.

In regard to this clonotype: This sequence may be a read error, since a much larger clone differs from it by one base. The chain is built from TRBV7-9 and TRBJ2-1; TRBD2 agrees at 14 bases. The junction had 4 bases not matched to a gene; V was cut back by 3 bases and J by 6 bases. CDR3 length equals 16 residues. CDR1 is SEHNR and CDR2 is FQNEAQ in the germline V gene (reference sequence). The CDR3 sequence is CASSFVGTSGSNEQFF. The CDR3 DNA follows: TGTGCCAGCAGCTTTGTCGGGACTAGCGGGAGCAATGAGCAGTTCTTC.

This clonotype has at least ten counts. V gene TRBV27 combines with J gene TRBJ2-1; possible D gene TRBD2, 6 bases. Germline assignment: CDR1 MNHEY and CDR2 SMNVEV (reference sequence). This CDR3 region has 16 residues. V was shortened by 6 bases and J by 4 bases, with 19 bases between the two germline ends. CDR3 in amino acids: CASSFSGANLYNEQFF. In DNA, the CDR3 is TGTGCCAGCAGCTTTAGCGGCGCGAACCTTTACAATGAGCAGTTCTTC.

The gene calls are TRBV7-9 and TRBJ2-1; D is unclear. CDR3 length equals 12 residues. Germline V CDR1 and CDR2: SEHNR, FQNEAQ (reference sequence). Deletions cut 3 bases from V and 4 bases from J, with 4 bases between. For the CDR3, the DNA is TGTGCCAGCAGCTTCCCATACAATGAGCAGTTCTTC. Encoded protein: CASSFPYNEQFF.

The gene calls are TRBV5-4 and TRBJ2-7; 11 bases match TRBD1. Germline V gene data show CDR1 as SGHNT and CDR2 as YYREEE (reference sequence). Trimming at V came to 4 bases and at J to 6 bases, leaving 9 bases not matched to a gene. The CDR3 contains 15 residues. The CDR3 here is CASSGQGAEFVEQYF. The CDR3, as DNA: TGTGCCAGCAGCGGACAGGGGGCGGAATTTGTCGAGCAGTACTTC.

This clonotype has at least ten counts. The chain carries TRBV5-1 and TRBJ2-3; 8 nucleotides agree with TRBD2. V gave up 4 bases and J gave up 3 bases; unmatched junction bases: 13. Looked up from germline, CDR1 is SGHRS and CDR2 is YFSETQ. The CDR3 runs to 17 residues. For the CDR3, the DNA is TGCGCCAGCAGCGTAGGGGGGAGCGGGAGTCTAACAGATACGCAGTATTTT. It is translated as CASSVGGSGSLTDTQYF.

This sequence joins TRBV6-5 and TRBJ2-3; D remains unclear. CDR1 and CDR2 from the germline V gene are MNHEY and SVGAGI. The CDR3 runs 14 residues. Trimming removed 1 base from V and 4 bases from J, with 9 bases in between. DNA for the CDR3: TGTGCCAGCAGTTACTTGGCGGCTCCAGATACGCAGTATTTT. Amino acids: CASSYLAAPDTQYF.

This clonotype showed up just a few times. The chain couples TRBV7-2 to TRBJ2-5; 7 bases agree with TRBD2. The CDR3 has 19 amino acids. Trimming took 2 bases from V and 4 from J; bases not matched to a gene: 19. CDR1 and CDR2 from the germline V gene are SGHTA and FQGNSA. The chain's CDR3 is CASSLWGPSGRENSETQYF. Written as DNA, the CDR3 is TGTGCCAGCAGCTTATGGGGTCCTAGCGGCAGGGAAAATTCAGAGACCCAGTACTTC.

V gene TRBV5-1 combines with J gene TRBJ2-5, with no clear D. CDR1 is SGHRS, CDR2 YFSETQ, per germline. The CDR3 length is 12 residues. V was pared by 4 bases and J by 0 bases, with 4 bases between. CDR3 protein: CASSTHQETQYF. As DNA, the CDR3 is TGCGCCAGCAGCACCCACCAAGAGACCCAGTACTTC.